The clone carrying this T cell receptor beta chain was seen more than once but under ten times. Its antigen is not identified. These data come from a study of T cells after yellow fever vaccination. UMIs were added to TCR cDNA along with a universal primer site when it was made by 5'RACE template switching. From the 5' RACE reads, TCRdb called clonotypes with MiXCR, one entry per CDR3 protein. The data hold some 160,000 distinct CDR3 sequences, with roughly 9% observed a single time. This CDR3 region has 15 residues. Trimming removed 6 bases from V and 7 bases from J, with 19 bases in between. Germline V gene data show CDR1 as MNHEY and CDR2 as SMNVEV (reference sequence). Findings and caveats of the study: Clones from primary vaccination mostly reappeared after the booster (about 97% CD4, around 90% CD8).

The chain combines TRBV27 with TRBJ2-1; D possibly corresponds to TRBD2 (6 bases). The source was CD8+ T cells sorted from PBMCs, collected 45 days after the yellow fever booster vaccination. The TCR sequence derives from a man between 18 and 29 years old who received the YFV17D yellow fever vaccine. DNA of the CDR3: TGTGCCAGCAGAAGAGGGGCTAGCGTTTTAAATGAGCAGTTCTTC. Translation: CASRRGASVLNEQFF.